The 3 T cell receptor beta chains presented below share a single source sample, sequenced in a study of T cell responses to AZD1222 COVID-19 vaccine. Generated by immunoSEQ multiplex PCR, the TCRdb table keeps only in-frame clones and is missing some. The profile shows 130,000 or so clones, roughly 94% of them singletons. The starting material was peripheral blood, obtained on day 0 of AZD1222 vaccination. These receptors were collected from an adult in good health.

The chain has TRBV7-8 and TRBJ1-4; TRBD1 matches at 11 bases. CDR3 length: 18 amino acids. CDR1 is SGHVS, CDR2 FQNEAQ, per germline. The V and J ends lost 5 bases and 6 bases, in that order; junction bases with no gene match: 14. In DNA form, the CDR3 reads TGTGCCAGCAGCACCGACGGGACAGGGGGACTATCGGATGAAAAACTGTTTTTT. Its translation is CASSTDGTGGLSDEKLFF.

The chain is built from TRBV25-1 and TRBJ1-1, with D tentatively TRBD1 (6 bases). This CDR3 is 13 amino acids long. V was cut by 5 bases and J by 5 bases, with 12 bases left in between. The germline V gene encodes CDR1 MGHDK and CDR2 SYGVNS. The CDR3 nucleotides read TGTGCCAGCAGTCACGGAAGGGGGACTGAAGCTTTCTTT. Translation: CASSHGRGTEAFF.

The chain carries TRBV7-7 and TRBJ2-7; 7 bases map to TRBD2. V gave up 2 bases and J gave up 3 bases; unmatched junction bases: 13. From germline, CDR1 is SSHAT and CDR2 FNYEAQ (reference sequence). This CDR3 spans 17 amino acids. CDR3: CASSLTGKRDDGYEQYF. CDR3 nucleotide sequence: TGTGCCAGCAGCTTAACAGGTAAGCGGGACGACGGCTACGAGCAGTACTTC.